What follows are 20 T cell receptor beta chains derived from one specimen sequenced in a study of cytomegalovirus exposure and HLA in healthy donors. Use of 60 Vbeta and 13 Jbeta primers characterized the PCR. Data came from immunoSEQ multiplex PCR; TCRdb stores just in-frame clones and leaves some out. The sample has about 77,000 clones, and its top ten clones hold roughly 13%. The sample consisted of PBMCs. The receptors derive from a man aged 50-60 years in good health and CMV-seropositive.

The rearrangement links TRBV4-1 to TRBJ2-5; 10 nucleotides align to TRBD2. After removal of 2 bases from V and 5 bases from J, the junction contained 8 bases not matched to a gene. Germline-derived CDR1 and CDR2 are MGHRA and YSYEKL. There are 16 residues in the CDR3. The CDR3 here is CASSQPTSGVIETQYF. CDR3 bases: TGCGCCAGCAGCCAACCCACTAGCGGGGTAATCGAGACCCAGTACTTC.

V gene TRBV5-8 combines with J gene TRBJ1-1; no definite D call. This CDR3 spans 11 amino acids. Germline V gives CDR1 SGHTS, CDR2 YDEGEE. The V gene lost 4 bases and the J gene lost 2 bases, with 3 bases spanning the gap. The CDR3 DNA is TGTGCCAGCAGCCGTAACACTGAAGCTTTCTTT. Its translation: CASSRNTEAFF.

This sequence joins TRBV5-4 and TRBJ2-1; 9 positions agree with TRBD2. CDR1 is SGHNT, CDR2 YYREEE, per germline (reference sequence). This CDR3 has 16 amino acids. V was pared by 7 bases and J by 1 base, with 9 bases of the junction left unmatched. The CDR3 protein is CASGRRGGMSYNEQFF. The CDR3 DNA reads TGTGCCAGCGGGCGGCGGGGGGGTATGTCCTACAATGAGCAGTTCTTC. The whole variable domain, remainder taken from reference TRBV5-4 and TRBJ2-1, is ETGVTQSPTHLIKTRGQQVTLRCSSQSGHNTVSWYQQALGQGPQFIFQYYREEENGRGNFPPRFSGLQFPNYSSELNVNALELDDSALYLCASGRRGGMSYNEQFFGPGTRLTVL.

CDR3 in amino acids: CASSPRQGAEGANVLTF. As DNA, the CDR3 is TGTGCCAGTAGTCCACGACAGGGGGCGGAGGGGGCCAACGTCCTGACTTTC. The rearrangement uses TRBV19 and TRBJ2-6, with TRBD1 matching over 10 bases. V shed 5 bases, J shed 4 bases, and the junction held 8 bases outside the gene matches. The CDR3 is 17 amino acids. Germline lookup yields CDR1 LNHDA and CDR2 SQIVND (reference sequence).

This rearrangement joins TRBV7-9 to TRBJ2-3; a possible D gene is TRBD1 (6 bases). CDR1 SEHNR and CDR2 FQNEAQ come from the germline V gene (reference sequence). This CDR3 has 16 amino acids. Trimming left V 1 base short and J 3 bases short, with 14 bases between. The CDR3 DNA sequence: TGTGCCAGCAGCTTAGTTCCCAGGGGTAGAACAGATACGCAGTATTTT. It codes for CASSLVPRGRTDTQYF.

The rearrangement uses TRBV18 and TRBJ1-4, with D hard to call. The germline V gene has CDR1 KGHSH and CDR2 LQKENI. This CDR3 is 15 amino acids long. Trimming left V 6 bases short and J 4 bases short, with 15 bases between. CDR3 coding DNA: TGTGCCAGCTCGCGTCCGGGTTCCTATAATGAAAAACTGTTTTTT. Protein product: CASSRPGSYNEKLFF.

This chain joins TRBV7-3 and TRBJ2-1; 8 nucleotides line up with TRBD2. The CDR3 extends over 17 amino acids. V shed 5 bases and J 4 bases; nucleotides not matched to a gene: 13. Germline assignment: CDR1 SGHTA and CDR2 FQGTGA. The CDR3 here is CASSRRPGGKLYNEQFF. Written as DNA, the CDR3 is TGTGCCAGCAGCCGCCGACCGGGGGGGAAACTATACAATGAGCAGTTCTTC.

The CDR3 spells CASSQDASGGEETQYF. As DNA, the CDR3 is TGTGCCAGCAGCCAAGATGCCAGCGGGGGGGAAGAGACCCAGTACTTC. This rearrangement joins TRBV4-2 to TRBJ2-5, with 10 nucleotides matching TRBD2. V lost 0 bases, J lost 3 bases, and 4 bases stayed unmatched. Germline V gene data show CDR1 as LGHNA and CDR2 as YNFKEQ. The CDR3 has 16 amino acids.

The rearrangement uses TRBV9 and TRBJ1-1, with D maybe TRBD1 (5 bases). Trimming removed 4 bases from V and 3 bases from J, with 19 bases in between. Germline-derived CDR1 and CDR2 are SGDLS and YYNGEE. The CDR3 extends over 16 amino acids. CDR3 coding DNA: TGTGCCAGCAGCAACAAGCTGCAGGGCGTGGACACTGAAGCTTTCTTT. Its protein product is CASSNKLQGVDTEAFF.

As DNA, the CDR3 is TGCGCCAGCAGCTTGTGGACATATTACTATGGCTACACCTTC. This encodes CASSLWTYYYGYTF. The chain carries TRBV5-1 and TRBJ1-2; D is perhaps TRBD1 (5 bases). V lost 1 base, J lost 3 bases, and 10 bases lay in between. The CDR3 totals 14 residues. Germline assignment: CDR1 SGHRS and CDR2 YFSETQ. The full variable domain, rest sourced from reference TRBV5-1 and TRBJ1-2, is KAGVTQTPRYLIKTRGQQVTLSCSPISGHRSVSWYQQTPGQGLQFLFEYFSETQRNKGNFPGRFSGRQFSNSRSEMNVSTLELGDSALYLCASSLWTYYYGYTFGSGTRLTVV.

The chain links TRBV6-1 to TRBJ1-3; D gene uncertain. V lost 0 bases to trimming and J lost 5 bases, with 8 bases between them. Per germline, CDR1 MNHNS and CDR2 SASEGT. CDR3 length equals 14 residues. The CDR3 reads CASSEALMRNTIYF. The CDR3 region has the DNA TGTGCCAGCAGTGAAGCGCTAATGAGAAACACCATATATTTT.

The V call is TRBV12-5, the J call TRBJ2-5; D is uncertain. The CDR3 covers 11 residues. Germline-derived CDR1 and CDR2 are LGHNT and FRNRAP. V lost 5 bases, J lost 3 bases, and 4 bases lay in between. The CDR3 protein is CASGVKETQYF. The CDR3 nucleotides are TGTGCTAGTGGTGTCAAAGAGACCCAGTACTTC.

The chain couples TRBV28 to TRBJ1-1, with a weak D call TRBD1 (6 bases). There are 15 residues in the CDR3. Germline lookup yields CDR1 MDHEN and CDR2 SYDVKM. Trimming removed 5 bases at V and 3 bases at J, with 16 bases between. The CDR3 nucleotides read TGTGCCAGCAGTACCCCCAGGGGTAGGGACACTGAAGCTTTCTTT. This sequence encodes CASSTPRGRDTEAFF.

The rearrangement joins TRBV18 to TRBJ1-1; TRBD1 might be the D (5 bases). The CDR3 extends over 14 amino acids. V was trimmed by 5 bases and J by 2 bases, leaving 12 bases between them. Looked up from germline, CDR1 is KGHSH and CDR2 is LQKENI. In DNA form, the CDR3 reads TGTGCCAGCTCAAAAACGGGGGGTAACACTGAAGCTTTCTTT. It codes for CASSKTGGNTEAFF. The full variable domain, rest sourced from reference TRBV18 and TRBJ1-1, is NAGVMQNPRHLVRRRGQEARLRCSPMKGHSHVYWYRQLPEEGLKFMVYLQKENIIDESGMPKERFSAEFPKEGPSILRIQQVVRGDSAAYFCASSKTGGNTEAFFGQGTRLTVV.

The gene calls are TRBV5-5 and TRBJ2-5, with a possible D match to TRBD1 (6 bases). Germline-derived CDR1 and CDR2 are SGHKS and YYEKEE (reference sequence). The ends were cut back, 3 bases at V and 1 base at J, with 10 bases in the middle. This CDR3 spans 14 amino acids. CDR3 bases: TGTGCCAGCAGCTATGACAGGCCCCAAGAGACCCAGTACTTC. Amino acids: CASSYDRPQETQYF.

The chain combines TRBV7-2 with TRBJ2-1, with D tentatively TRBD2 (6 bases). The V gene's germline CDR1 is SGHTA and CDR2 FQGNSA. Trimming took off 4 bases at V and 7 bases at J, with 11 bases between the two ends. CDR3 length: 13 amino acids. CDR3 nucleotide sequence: TGTGCCAGCAGCTCCCCTGGGAGGAATGAGCAGTTCTTC. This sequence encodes CASSSPGRNEQFF.

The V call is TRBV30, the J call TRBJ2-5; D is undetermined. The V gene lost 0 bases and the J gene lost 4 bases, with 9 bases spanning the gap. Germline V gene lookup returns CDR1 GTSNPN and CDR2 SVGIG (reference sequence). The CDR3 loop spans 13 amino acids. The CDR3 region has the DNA TGTGCCTGGAGTGTACGGTTTAGAGAGACCCAGTACTTC. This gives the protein CAWSVRFRETQYF.

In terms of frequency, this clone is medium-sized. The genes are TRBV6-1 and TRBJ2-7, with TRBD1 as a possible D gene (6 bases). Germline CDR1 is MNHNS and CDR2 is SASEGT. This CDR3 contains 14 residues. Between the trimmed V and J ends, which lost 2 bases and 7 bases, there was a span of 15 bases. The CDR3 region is CASSENREVKEQYV. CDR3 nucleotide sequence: TGTGCCAGCAGTGAAAACAGGGAAGTGAAGGAGCAGTACGTC.

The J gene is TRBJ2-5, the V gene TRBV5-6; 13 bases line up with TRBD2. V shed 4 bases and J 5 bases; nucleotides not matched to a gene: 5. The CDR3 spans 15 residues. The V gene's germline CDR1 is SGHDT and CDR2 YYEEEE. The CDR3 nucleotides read TGTGCCAGCAGCACGGGACTAGCGGGGAGGGAGACCCAGTACTTC. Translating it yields CASSTGLAGRETQYF.

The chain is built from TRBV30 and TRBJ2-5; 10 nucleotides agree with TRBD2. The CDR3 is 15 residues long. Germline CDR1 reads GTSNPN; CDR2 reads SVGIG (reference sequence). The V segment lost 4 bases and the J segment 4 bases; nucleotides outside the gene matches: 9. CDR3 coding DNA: TGTGCCTGGACCAGCGGGGGGGCGAATTTAGAGACCCAGTACTTC. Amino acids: CAWTSGGANLETQYF.